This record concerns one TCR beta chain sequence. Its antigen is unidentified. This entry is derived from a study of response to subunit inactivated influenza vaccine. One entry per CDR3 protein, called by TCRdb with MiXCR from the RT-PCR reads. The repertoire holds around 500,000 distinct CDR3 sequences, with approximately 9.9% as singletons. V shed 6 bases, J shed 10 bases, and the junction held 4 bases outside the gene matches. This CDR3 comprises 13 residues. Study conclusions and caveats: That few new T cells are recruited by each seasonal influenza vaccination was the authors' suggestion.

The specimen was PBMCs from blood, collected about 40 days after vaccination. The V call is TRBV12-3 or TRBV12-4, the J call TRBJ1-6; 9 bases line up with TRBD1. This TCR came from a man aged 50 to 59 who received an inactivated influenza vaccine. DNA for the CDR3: TGTGCCAGCAGCGGACAGGGGAGATCACCCCTCCACTTT. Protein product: CASSGQGRSPLHF.